Presented here are 27 T cell receptor beta chains from one specimen sequenced in a study of blood T cell repertoires in COVID-19. The table came from immunoSEQ multiplex PCR; TCRdb's copy has only in-frame clones and leaves some out. The sample has about 80,000 clones; about 80% are singletons. Sequencing was performed on peripheral blood. Receptor source: a woman in her thirties or forties with active or convalescent COVID-19.

This chain connects TRBV4-3 to TRBJ2-3, with 8 positions matching TRBD2. V gave up 0 bases and J gave up 11 bases; unmatched junction bases: 10. The CDR3 loop spans 15 amino acids. Germline V lookup: CDR1 LGHNA, CDR2 YSLEER. DNA of the CDR3: TGCGCCAGCAGCCAAGATCCAGCGGGGGCCTCTCGGCAGTATTTT. This translates into CASSQDPAGASRQYF.

The chain links TRBV28 to TRBJ1-1, with 7 positions matching TRBD1. Germline-derived CDR1 and CDR2 are MDHEN and SYDVKM. V was clipped by 3 bases and J by 5 bases; unmatched bases: 6. This CDR3 has 14 residues. The chain's CDR3 is CASSFGRGRTEAFF. The CDR3 DNA reads TGTGCCAGCAGTTTTGGCAGGGGGAGGACTGAAGCTTTCTTT.

J is TRBJ1-2 and V is TRBV27; 8 bases align to TRBD1. The V gene end was trimmed by 0 bases and the J gene end by 2 bases; junction bases not matched to a gene: 2. CDR1 is MNHEY and CDR2 is SMNVEV in the germline V gene (reference sequence). The CDR3 is 15 residues long. CDR3 DNA sequence: TGTGCCAGCAGTTTATCCTGGACAGGGAACTATGGCTACACCTTC. It is translated as CASSLSWTGNYGYTF.

This chain links TRBV28 with TRBJ2-3, with 7 nucleotides matching TRBD1. In germline, CDR1 is MDHEN, CDR2 SYDVKM. The CDR3 loop spans 15 amino acids. Trimming at V came to 6 bases and at J to 3 bases, leaving 9 bases not matched to a gene. CDR3 amino acids: CASSLQGTRTDTQYF. CDR3 DNA: TGTGCCAGCAGCCTACAGGGGACGCGAACAGATACGCAGTATTTT.

This clone was recorded only once. The chain recombines TRBV28 with TRBJ1-5; 9 positions agree with TRBD1. Germline V CDR1 and CDR2: MDHEN, SYDVKM. This CDR3 comprises 16 residues. Germline trimming cut 3 bases from V and 6 bases from J; bases unmatched to any gene: 9. The CDR3 is CASSFLLQGARQPQHF. CDR3 sequence (DNA): TGTGCCAGCAGTTTCCTTTTACAGGGGGCGCGTCAGCCCCAGCATTTT.

This clone came up once. This sequence joins TRBV6-7 and TRBJ2-7; 8 bases align to TRBD1. TRBV6-7 is filed as an ORF, its function uncertain. This CDR3 is 22 amino acids long. With 0 bases clipped from V and 2 bases from J, the junction kept 24 bases outside the gene matches. The CDR3 DNA is TGTGCCAGCAGTTACTCTTCCCGACCACCCTCGGACCTCGGGACAGGCACCTACGAGCAGTACTTC. Amino acid sequence: CASSYSSRPPSDLGTGTYEQYF.

This chain joins TRBV19 and TRBJ1-2, with D possibly matching TRBD1 (5 bases). Germline loops: CDR1 LNHDA, CDR2 SQIVND (reference sequence). This CDR3 has 19 amino acids. The V end was cut by 7 bases, the J end by 3 bases, with 30 bases between. The DNA for the CDR3 is TGTGCCAGTAAGCCTAAACCGGGACTTTTCTCTAGCCAGCACTATGGCTACACCTTC. Translating it yields CASKPKPGLFSSQHYGYTF.

The rearrangement links TRBV5-6 to TRBJ2-3; 7 nucleotides line up with TRBD1. The germline gives CDR1 SGHDT, CDR2 YYEEEE. Unmatched junction bases numbered 3, after V lost 1 base and J lost 4 bases. CDR3 length equals 14 residues. The CDR3 sequence is CASSLTGVPDTQYF. CDR3 DNA: TGTGCCAGCAGCTTGACAGGGGTTCCAGATACGCAGTATTTT.

This clone was recorded only once. V is TRBV19 and J is TRBJ2-1; possible D gene TRBD2, 5 bases. The CDR3 sequence is 14 residues long. Germline loops: CDR1 LNHDA, CDR2 SQIVND (reference sequence). Trimming removed 0 bases from V and 7 bases from J, with 10 bases in between. The CDR3 protein is CASSIEVRRNEQFF. The CDR3 region has the DNA TGTGCCAGTAGTATAGAAGTTAGGAGGAATGAGCAGTTCTTC.

CDR3 in DNA: TGCAGCGTCATAGGAGTCCCGAACTACGAGCAGTACTTC. Translation gives CSVIGVPNYEQYF. This rearrangement joins TRBV29-1 to TRBJ2-7, with D uncertain. The germline V gene has CDR1 SQVTM and CDR2 ANQGSEA. This CDR3 is 13 amino acids long. V was trimmed by 6 bases and J by 3 bases, leaving 15 bases between them.

The V and J genes are TRBV7-6 and TRBJ1-4; D is possibly TRBD1 (6 bases). CDR1 is SGHVS, CDR2 FNYEAQ, per germline. V lost 2 bases to trimming and J lost 5 bases, with 12 bases between them. The CDR3 has 15 residues. CDR3 bases: TGTGCCAGCAGCTTACAGACAGGCTTAAATGAAAAACTGTTTTTT. This sequence encodes CASSLQTGLNEKLFF.

V gene TRBV19 combines with J gene TRBJ2-7, with 8 bases fitting TRBD1. Germline values: CDR1 LNHDA, CDR2 SQIVND (reference sequence). V lost 2 bases, J lost 4 bases, and 4 bases stayed unmatched. The CDR3 runs to 14 residues. CDR3 protein: CASSISTGEYEQYF. CDR3 DNA sequence: TGTGCCAGTAGTATATCGACAGGGGAGTACGAGCAGTACTTC.

The chain employs TRBV19 and TRBJ1-5; 7 bases align to TRBD1. Germline CDR1 and CDR2: LNHDA and SQIVND (reference sequence). Trimming removed 4 bases from V and 6 bases from J; junction bases left unmatched: 3. There are 13 residues in the CDR3. The CDR3: CASSRGQAQPQHF. The CDR3 DNA sequence: TGTGCCAGTAGTAGAGGACAGGCTCAGCCCCAGCATTTT. Based on the CDR3 plus reference TRBV19 and TRBJ1-5, the full variable domain is DGGITQSPKYLFRKEGQNVTLSCEQNLNHDAMYWYRQDPGQGLRLIYYSQIVNDFQKGDIAEGYSVSREKKESFPLTVTSAQKNPTAFYLCASSRGQAQPQHFGDGTRLSIL.

The genes are TRBV2 and TRBJ1-3; D not resolved. The germline V gene has CDR1 SNHLY and CDR2 FYNNEI. V lost 6 bases, J lost 4 bases, and 7 bases lay in between. The CDR3 is made up of 12 amino acids. CDR3: CASRELGNTIYF. In DNA form, the CDR3 reads TGTGCCAGCAGGGAACTGGGAAACACCATATATTTT.

The rearrangement joins TRBV6-5 to TRBJ1-1; no firm D call. The V end was cut by 1 base, the J end by 0 bases, with 12 bases between. CDR3 size: 16 residues. The germline CDR1 and CDR2 sequences are MNHEY and SVGAGI. As DNA, the CDR3 is TGTGCCAGCAGTTACTTCGCGTCCTCCATGAACACTGAAGCTTTCTTT. Its protein product is CASSYFASSMNTEAFF.

V usage is TRBV18 and J usage is TRBJ2-7; 9 positions match TRBD2. The CDR3 length is 14 residues. The J segment lost 3 bases and the V segment lost 5 bases, leaving 5 bases of the junction unmatched. The germline gives CDR1 KGHSH, CDR2 LQKENI. The CDR3 DNA is TGTGCCAGCTCAGCGGGACTAGCTCTCTACGAGCAGTACTTC. Translating it yields CASSAGLALYEQYF.

The genes are TRBV28 and TRBJ2-5, with 12 bases that match TRBD1. The CDR3 totals 16 residues. The germline gives CDR1 MDHEN, CDR2 SYDVKM. Losses at the gene ends were 3 bases for V and 7 bases for J; bases not matched to a gene: 9. The CDR3 sequence is CASSLLGQGAGGTQYF. The CDR3 DNA is TGTGCCAGCAGTTTGCTGGGACAGGGGGCTGGAGGGACCCAGTACTTC.

The chain has TRBV10-3 and TRBJ2-1; 7 nucleotides agree with TRBD2. The CDR3 extends over 14 amino acids. Germline values: CDR1 ENHRY, CDR2 SYGVKD. V shed 7 bases and J 10 bases; nucleotides not matched to a gene: 13. The DNA of the CDR3 is TGTGCCATCACCCCGGGACTACCAAAGGAGGAGCAGTTCTTC. It encodes CAITPGLPKEEQFF.

The chain has TRBV10-3 and TRBJ1-2, with TRBD1 matching 11 bases. Unmatched junction bases numbered 7, after V lost 10 bases and J lost 3 bases. In germline, CDR1 is ENHRY, CDR2 SYGVKD. This CDR3 spans 14 amino acids. Here the CDR3 reads CATGQGAKDYGYTF. CDR3 in DNA: TGTGCCACCGGACAGGGGGCGAAGGACTATGGCTACACCTTC.

The chain has TRBV10-2 and TRBJ2-7; TRBD1 agrees at 8 bases. Trimming cost V 6 bases and J 3 bases; bases outside gene matches: 4. CDR1 and CDR2 from the germline V gene are WSHSY and SAAADI. The CDR3 loop spans 13 amino acids. The CDR3, as DNA: TGCGCCAGCAGCAGGGGGCTGGACTACGAGCAGTACTTC. Its protein is CASSRGLDYEQYF.

This chain joins TRBV28 and TRBJ2-1; 9 nucleotides line up with TRBD1. J was trimmed by 8 bases and V by 8 bases; bases with no gene match: 13. The CDR3 is made up of 15 amino acids. Looked up from germline, CDR1 is MDHEN and CDR2 is SYDVKM. In DNA, the CDR3 is TGTGCCAGCCATAAACCGGGACAGGGACAGTATGAGCAGTTCTTC. This sequence encodes CASHKPGQGQYEQFF.

This clone was detected only once. V is TRBV3-1 (or the pseudogene TRBV3-2) and J is TRBJ2-3, with 9 positions matching TRBD1. The J segment lost 4 bases and the V segment lost 5 bases, leaving 7 bases of the junction unmatched. This CDR3 contains 15 residues. Germline lookup yields CDR1 LGHDT and CDR2 YNNKEL (reference sequence). This CDR3 is CASSEQGARSDTQYF. The CDR3 DNA follows: TGTGCCAGCAGCGAACAGGGGGCGCGATCAGATACGCAGTATTTT.

V usage is TRBV2 and J usage is TRBJ2-3, with 9 bases that match TRBD2. The length of the CDR3 is 15 residues. The J segment lost 1 base and the V segment lost 9 bases, leaving 8 bases of the junction unmatched. Germline CDR1 and CDR2: SNHLY and FYNNEI. DNA of the CDR3: TGTGCCAGGACCCTAGCGGGAACGGGCACAGATACGCAGTATTTT. This encodes CARTLAGTGTDTQYF.

The chain is built from TRBV5-6 and TRBJ1-2, with 10 bases that match TRBD1. Germline CDR1 SGHDT, CDR2 YYEEEE. The CDR3 extends over 16 amino acids. Unmatched junction bases numbered 11, after V lost 5 bases and J lost 4 bases. The CDR3 protein is CASRAGQGVGRYGYTF. In DNA form, the CDR3 reads TGTGCCAGCAGGGCAGGACAGGGGGTGGGGCGCTATGGCTACACCTTC.

Here the CDR3 DNA reads TGCGCCAGCAGCCAATCCTATGAGCCGGGACTGGAATTGGGCGAGCAGTACTTC. It encodes CASSQSYEPGLELGEQYF. This chain joins TRBV4-1 and TRBJ2-7, with a weak D call TRBD2 (6 bases). This CDR3 has 18 amino acids. CDR1 MGHRA and CDR2 YSYEKL come from the germline V gene. With 2 bases removed from V and 6 bases from J, the gap between germline ends came to 26 bases.

This clone was picked up one time. This chain joins TRBV6-5 and TRBJ1-1; D is unclear. Trimming removed 8 bases at V and 6 bases at J, with 16 bases between. Per the germline V gene, CDR1 is MNHEY and CDR2 is SVGAGI. The CDR3 length is 13 residues. CDR3 in amino acids: CASGDIRIPEAFF. The DNA of the CDR3 is TGTGCCAGCGGCGATATCAGGATTCCTGAAGCTTTCTTT.

V and J are TRBV14 and TRBJ2-7; TRBD2 agrees at 7 bases. Germline V gene sequence: CDR1 SGHDN, CDR2 FVKESK. The CDR3 runs 14 residues. J gave up 6 bases and V 3 bases, and 8 bases lay outside the gene matches. CDR3 sequence: CASSHWTSPLEQYF. DNA of the CDR3: TGTGCCAGCAGCCACTGGACTAGTCCGCTCGAGCAGTACTTC.